Described below is a single T cell receptor beta chain sequence and its context. Germline V gives CDR1 SGDLS, CDR2 YYNGEE. With V trimmed by 0 bases and J by 3 bases, 5 bases remained unmatched. The CDR3 is 18 amino acids. In the original processing: Scientists estimated how many nucleated cells there were by amplifying reference gene primers. Profiled with immunoSEQ multiplex PCR; TCRdb holds only in-frame clones, not every one. Clone size and the V and J calls come from that table; the DNA yielded D and trimming. The top ten hold about 2.4% of the sample, which has about 220,000 clones, approximately 85% seen once. The data belong to a study of blood T cell repertoires in COVID-19. Whole-study context: Nucleic acid was either cDNA or gDNA, and it came from T cells, B-cell-depleted T cells, or PBMCs.

Specimen: peripheral blood. The clonotype comes from a woman between 65 and 79 years old with COVID-19, enrolled during active disease. The V call is TRBV9, the J call TRBJ2-2; 13 bases are a match to TRBD2. In DNA form, the CDR3 reads TGTGCCAGCAGCGTAGATACTAGCGGGGGGGTATACACCGGGGAGCTGTTTTTT. Encoded protein: CASSVDTSGGVYTGELFF.